This T cell receptor (beta chain) was sequenced during a study of blood T cell repertoires in COVID-19. Assay used: immunoSEQ multiplex PCR; TCRdb lists only in-frame clones, some missing. The sample records 350,000 or so clones, around nine tenths being singletons. Germline lookup yields CDR1 SNHLY and CDR2 FYNNEI. This CDR3 contains 11 residues. Trimming cost V 6 bases and J 14 bases; bases outside gene matches: 5. Sample: peripheral blood. This chain uses TRBV2 with TRBJ2-1, with 9 bases that match TRBD2. The receptor was derived from an older woman with COVID-19, enrolled during active disease. The CDR3 loop is CASSSGTSKFF. The CDR3 coding sequence is TGTGCCAGCAGCTCCGGGACTAGCAAGTTCTTC.